This T cell receptor (beta chain) was obtained from a study of response to subunit inactivated influenza vaccine. This clonotype was picked up many times. MiXCR was run by TCRdb on the RT-PCR reads, yielding one entry per CDR3 protein. The sample gives 290,000 or so distinct CDR3 sequences, about 20% of which show up once; 9% to 12% is in the top ten. The CDR3 sequence is 17 residues long. In germline, CDR1 is MDHEN, CDR2 SYDVKM. V was pared by 3 bases and J by 2 bases, with 9 bases of the junction left unmatched. This chain links TRBV28 with TRBJ1-2; 10 positions agree with TRBD1. The clonotype comes from a man aged 45-69 years who received an inactivated influenza vaccine. The sequences come from PBMCs from blood, collected about 20 months after vaccination. CDR3 nucleotides: TGTGCCAGCAGTTTCGCGAGGGACAGGGGATTCAACTATGGCTACACCTTC. Protein product: CASSFARDRGFNYGYTF.